This T cell receptor (beta chain) comes out of a study of T cells in Graves' hyperthyroidism and ophthalmopathy. General study results and limits: Ophthalmopathy and stable hyperthyroidism were separated by a 13 V-J model.

Authors of the study amplified TCR beta CDR3 regions from RNA transcripts. With the HTBI primer set, the TCR CDR3 went through a first round of RT-PCR. A single record per CDR3 protein comes from TCRdb applying MiXCR to the multiplex PCR reads. The top ten clones hold approximately 11% of a sample with some 500,000 distinct CDR3 sequences, roughly a quarter of them seen once. V lost 0 bases to trimming and J lost 1 base; unmatched junction nucleotides: 4. The CDR3 sequence is 16 residues long. The V gene's germline CDR1 is MNHEY and CDR2 SVGAGI. This clonotype was observed a few times. Antigen unknown.

The chain recombines TRBV6-5 with TRBJ2-5, with 8 nucleotides matching TRBD2. The specimen sequenced was blood. The TCR sequence derives from a woman in her 30s with Graves' ophthalmopathy. As DNA, the CDR3 is TGTGCCAGCAGTTACTCGCGGCGGGGGGTCCAAGAGACCCAGTACTTC. Amino acids: CASSYSRRGVQETQYF.